The 23 T cell receptor beta chains below come from one sample, sequenced in a study of blood T cells in healthy people across ages. The authors ran a second PCR of roughly 6 to 12 cycles using a sample-barcoded 5' primer and a J-beta primer mix. Via MiXCR, TCRdb re-called the 5' RACE reads, giving one row per CDR3 protein. This table has about 1.8 million distinct CDR3 sequences, roughly 52% appearing once. The source material was blood. These receptors were obtained from a woman aged 40 to 55 in good health.

The V gene is TRBV13, the J gene TRBJ1-3; 8 bases line up with TRBD1. V gave up 6 bases and J gave up 2 bases; unmatched junction bases: 3. The CDR3 covers 14 residues. Germline assignment: CDR1 PRHDT and CDR2 FYEKMQ (reference sequence). CDR3 protein: CASRRQGPGNTIYF. The CDR3 nucleotides are TGTGCCAGCAGACGACAGGGGCCTGGAAACACCATATATTTT.

The sample holds a few counts of this clonotype. The rearrangement links TRBV29-1 to TRBJ1-2; tentatively, D is TRBD1 (5 bases). Germline-derived CDR1 and CDR2 are SQVTM and ANQGSEA. This CDR3 contains 14 residues. Trimming removed 5 bases from V and 7 bases from J, with 20 bases in between. The CDR3 DNA reads TGCAGCGTTAAAAATCCCTCGGGGCCCAGTGGCTACACCTTC. This encodes CSVKNPSGPSGYTF.

About this clonotype: The junction departs from the called germline gene at one end, perhaps through a read error. The gene calls are TRBV4-2 and TRBJ2-1, with a possible D match to TRBD2 (6 bases). The closer fit of TRBJ2-7 to the DNA end suggests the J call may be wrong. Germline loops: CDR1 LGHNA, CDR2 YNFKEQ. This CDR3 contains 17 residues. The CDR3 coding sequence is TGTGCCAGTAGCCAAGATTCCCACGGAGGGTCCTACAATGAGCAGTACTTC. Its protein product is CASSQDSHGGSYNEQYF.

Concerning this clonotype itself: At one end, the junction sequence differs from germline, possibly due to a read error. The rearrangement joins TRBV5-1 to TRBJ1-5; D is ambiguous. The germline V gene has CDR1 SGHRS and CDR2 YFSETQ. The CDR3 sequence is 15 residues long. The CDR3 DNA reads TGCGCCAACAGCTTGGGAGAGGGCGGCAATCAGCCCCAGCATTTT. Translated: CANSLGEGGNQPQHF.

The V call is TRBV10-3, the J call TRBJ1-2; D not certain. The CDR3 spans 14 residues. Per germline, CDR1 ENHRY and CDR2 SYGVKD. V was pared by 7 bases and J by 3 bases, with 15 bases between. This CDR3 reads CAINLGGRDYGYTF. The CDR3 DNA reads as TGTGCCATCAATCTTGGAGGGAGGGACTATGGCTACACCTTC.

In its sample, this clonotype was seen a few times. Sequence at one end of the junction differs from germline and may be a read error. The V call is TRBV5-1, the J call TRBJ2-1; the match to TRBD2 covers 8 bases. This CDR3 has 16 amino acids. Germline CDR1 SGHRS, CDR2 YFSETQ. The CDR3 DNA is TGTGCCAGCAGCTTAGCCGCGGGGGGCTCCTACAATGAGCAGTTCTTC. It is translated as CASSLAAGGSYNEQFF.

The sample holds a few counts of this clonotype. The V gene is TRBV7-2, the J gene TRBJ1-2; D gene unclear. The CDR3 spans 13 residues. CDR1 and CDR2 from the germline V gene are SGHTA and FQGNSA. Trimming pared 4 bases from V and 4 bases from J, leaving 10 bases between. CDR3 residues: CASSSSVSYGYTF. In DNA form, the CDR3 reads TGTGCCAGCAGCTCCTCCGTTTCCTATGGCTACACCTTC.

This clonotype was picked up a small number of times. This sequence joins TRBV6-4 and TRBJ2-1; 9 positions match TRBD2. V lost 5 bases and J lost 4; bases outside the gene matches: 12. Germline lookup yields CDR1 MRHNA and CDR2 SNTAGT. The CDR3 runs to 17 residues. The CDR3 DNA reads as TGTGCCAGCAGTCCCGACGGCTTGACTAGCGGATACAATGAGCAGTTCTTC. This codes for CASSPDGLTSGYNEQFF.

This chain connects TRBV20-1 to TRBJ2-1; 10 nucleotides match TRBD2. Germline CDR1 is DFQATT and CDR2 is SNEGSKA (reference sequence). The length of the CDR3 is 15 residues. The junction had 9 bases not matched to a gene; V was cut back by 6 bases and J by 4 bases. The CDR3: CSAARSGGLYNEQFF. Written as DNA, the CDR3 is TGCAGTGCGGCCCGTAGCGGGGGGCTTTACAATGAGCAGTTCTTC.

The rearrangement joins TRBV4-2 to TRBJ2-7; 11 bases are shared with TRBD2. Germline CDR1 LGHNA, CDR2 YNFKEQ. V was clipped by 3 bases and J by 1 base; unmatched bases: 5. The CDR3 extends over 16 amino acids. The CDR3 bases are TGTGCCAGCAGCCAGGAACTAGCGGGGGAATCCTACGAGCAGTACTTC. It yields the protein CASSQELAGESYEQYF.

This clonotype was seen a handful of times. The chain couples TRBV7-2 to TRBJ2-3; D tentatively reads TRBD1 or TRBD2 (5 bases each). Germline V gene sequence: CDR1 SGHTA, CDR2 FQGNSA. V lost 2 bases to trimming and J lost 4 bases, with 13 bases between them. CDR3 length: 15 residues. CDR3 sequence: CASSLSSGTADTQYF. CDR3 in DNA: TGTGCCAGCAGCTTATCTTCGGGGACGGCAGATACGCAGTATTTT.

This chain connects TRBV7-2 to TRBJ2-5; 7 nucleotides match TRBD2. The germline CDR1 and CDR2 sequences are SGHTA and FQGNSA. This CDR3 is built from 17 residues. The trim removed 0 bases at V and 0 bases at J, leaving 7 bases unmatched. The CDR3 bases are TGTGCCAGCAGCTTAGCGCTAAGGGGAGGGTACCAAGAGACCCAGTACTTC. Translating gives CASSLALRGGYQETQYF.

V gene TRBV11-2 combines with J gene TRBJ2-1; 11 positions agree with TRBD2. Germline loops: CDR1 SGHAT, CDR2 FQNNGV. The length of the CDR3 is 17 residues. Trimming removed 2 bases from V and 5 bases from J; junction bases left unmatched: 8. The CDR3 DNA sequence: TGTGCCAGCAGCTTATTTCTGCCGGGACTAGCGGACAATGAGCAGTTCTTC. Protein sequence: CASSLFLPGLADNEQFF.

This clonotype has a handful of counts. The chain combines TRBV28 with TRBJ2-1, with D hard to call. Trimming cost V 10 bases and J 3 bases, with 16 bases left between them. This CDR3 has 14 residues. From germline, CDR1 is MDHEN and CDR2 SYDVKM. The CDR3 region is CAISRTVRYNEQFF. Written as DNA, the CDR3 is TGTGCCATAAGTCGGACGGTGCGCTACAATGAGCAGTTCTTC.

The chain uses TRBV28 and TRBJ2-7, with D tentatively TRBD2 (7 bases). Germline assignment: CDR1 MDHEN and CDR2 SYDVKM. V dropped 7 bases and J dropped 4 bases, with 17 bases sitting between them. This CDR3 comprises 14 residues. The CDR3 is CASKPRGAHYEQYF. CDR3 nucleotide sequence: TGTGCCAGCAAACCCCGGGGGGCGCATTACGAGCAGTACTTC.

The chain uses TRBV18 and TRBJ2-7, with 9 bases identical to TRBD1. The V and J ends lost 6 bases and 5 bases, in that order; junction bases with no gene match: 14. Germline-derived CDR1 and CDR2 are KGHSH and LQKENI. The CDR3 has 16 residues. The CDR3 spells CASSRPVGTGPHEQYF. CDR3 nucleotide sequence: TGTGCCAGCTCCCGGCCGGTCGGGACAGGGCCCCACGAGCAGTACTTC. Full variable domain (remainder filled in from reference TRBV18 and TRBJ2-7): NAGVMQNPRHLVRRRGQEARLRCSPMKGHSHVYWYRQLPEEGLKFMVYLQKENIIDESGMPKERFSAEFPKEGPSILRIQQVVRGDSAAYFCASSRPVGTGPHEQYFGPGTRLTVT.

V usage is TRBV4-3 and J usage is TRBJ1-2; D is uncertain. Germline lookup yields CDR1 LGHNA and CDR2 YSLEER. This CDR3 spans 14 amino acids. V was pared by 0 bases and J by 5 bases, with 10 bases between. CDR3 coding DNA: TGCGCCAGCAGCCAAGAGAGGAACACTTATGGCTACACCTTC. This translates into CASSQERNTYGYTF.

The chain recombines TRBV4-2 with TRBJ1-2; D gene unclear. This CDR3 spans 15 amino acids. Trimming left V 0 bases short and J 3 bases short, with 11 bases between. Germline loops: CDR1 LGHNA, CDR2 YNFKEQ. This CDR3 reads CASSQDASPDYGYTF. In DNA form, the CDR3 reads TGTGCCAGCAGCCAAGATGCCAGCCCGGACTATGGCTACACCTTC.

The V and J genes are TRBV24-1 and TRBJ2-1; maybe TRBD2 (7 bases). The germline V gene has CDR1 KGHDR and CDR2 SFDVKD. The V end lost 7 bases, the J end lost 2 bases, and 11 bases lay between the germline ends. This CDR3 is 14 amino acids long. CDR3 sequence reads: CATRGGGPYNEQFF. In DNA form, the CDR3 reads TGTGCCACCAGGGGGGGGGGCCCCTACAATGAGCAGTTCTTC.

This sequence joins TRBV7-9 and TRBJ1-1; maybe TRBD1 (5 bases). Germline CDR1 SEHNR, CDR2 FQNEAQ (reference sequence). Trimming took off 7 bases at V and 0 bases at J, with 18 bases between the two ends. The CDR3 has 16 amino acids. CDR3 sequence reads: CASTPKAGGMNTEAFF. CDR3 coding DNA: TGTGCCAGCACCCCGAAGGCGGGGGGAATGAACACTGAAGCTTTCTTT.

This chain joins TRBV11-2 and TRBJ2-1; D assignment may be TRBD1 or TRBD2 (6 bases each). This CDR3 is built from 16 residues. Per the germline V gene, CDR1 is SGHAT and CDR2 is FQNNGV. V lost 1 base to trimming and J lost 9 bases, with 19 bases between them. The DNA of the CDR3 is TGTGCCAGCAGCTTAGCGTGGGGGGCGCGGACGGGTGAGCAGTTCTTC. Its translation is CASSLAWGARTGEQFF.

This chain connects TRBV2 to TRBJ2-1, with a tentative D call TRBD2 (6 bases). Trimming shortened V by 6 bases and J by 0 bases, and 15 bases separated the two germline ends. The CDR3 length is 16 residues. Germline V lookup: CDR1 SNHLY, CDR2 FYNNEI. As DNA, the CDR3 is TGTGCCAGCAGGGGGGGAAAACCGAGCTCCTACAATGAGCAGTTCTTC. It specifies CASRGGKPSSYNEQFF.

This clonotype came up a few times. The J gene is TRBJ2-7, the V gene TRBV7-2; a weak D match, TRBD2 (5 bases). CDR1 and CDR2 (germline): SGHTA, FQGNSA. Trimming took 4 bases from V and 0 from J, leaving 10 bases between them. The CDR3 is 14 residues long. The CDR3 DNA is TGTGCCAGCAGCTCGGACGGGGTCTCCTACGAGCAGTACTTC. Its translation: CASSSDGVSYEQYF.